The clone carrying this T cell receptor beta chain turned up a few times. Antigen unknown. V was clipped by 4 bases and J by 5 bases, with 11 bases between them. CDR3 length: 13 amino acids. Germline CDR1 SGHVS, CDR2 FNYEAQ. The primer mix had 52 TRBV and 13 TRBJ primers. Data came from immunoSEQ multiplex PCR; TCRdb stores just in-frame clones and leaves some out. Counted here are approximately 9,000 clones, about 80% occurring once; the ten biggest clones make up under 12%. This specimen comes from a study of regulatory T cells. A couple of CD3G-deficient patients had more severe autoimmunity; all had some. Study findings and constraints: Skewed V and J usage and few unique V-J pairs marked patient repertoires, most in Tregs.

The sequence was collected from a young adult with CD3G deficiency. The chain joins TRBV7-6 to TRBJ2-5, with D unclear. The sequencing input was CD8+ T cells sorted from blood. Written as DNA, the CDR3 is TGTGCCAGCAGCTCGGATATGGGTGAGACCCAGTACTTC. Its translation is CASSSDMGETQYF.